The source of this TCR beta chain is a study of Ad26.COV2.S vaccination and SARS-CoV-2 variants. Assay: immunoSEQ multiplex PCR; the TCRdb copy retains only in-frame clones and omits some. Here the sample spans approximately 410,000 clones, roughly 90% being singletons. The treatment here: about 20 received Ad26.COV2.S at low or high dose, single or two shots; 5 received placebo; per-sample allocation not given. Collection of the samples took place on day 63 after the first injection of vaccine or placebo. V shed 3 bases and J shed 4 bases, with 6 bases lying between them. The CDR3 extends over 12 amino acids.

The specimen was peripheral blood, collected in a trial of Ad26.COV2.S vaccine versus placebo. The receptor was derived from a person between 18 and 65 years old who received the Ad26.COV2.S COVID-19 vaccine or a placebo. The chain combines TRBV12-3 or TRBV12-4 with TRBJ1-1; D is unclear. Here the CDR3 DNA reads TGTGCCAGCAGTTTTATCGGCACTGAAGCTTTCTTT. It specifies CASSFIGTEAFF.